A selection of T cell receptor beta chains follows, all from one sample in a study of chemoradiotherapy in HPV16-positive cancers. Profiled with immunoSEQ multiplex PCR; TCRdb holds only in-frame clones, not every one. The sample shows nearly 35,000 clones, about 92% of them seen only once. The specimen was blood, collected from a patient who underwent chemoradiotherapy. These receptors were collected from a human donor with HPV-associated anogenital cancer. Each CDR3 is given with its conserved first and last residue. Each record gives: clone size, J gene, D gene, V gene, CDR3 protein, CDR3 DNA. A D gene is named only where the DNA matches it firmly. Clone size is shown for a subset of rows, as once, few, many or a class of expanded clone.

>-|TRBJ1-2|-|TRBV18
CASSPIDGLVGYTF
TGTGCCAGCTCACCAATCGACGGGTTGGTTGGCTACACCTTC
>-|TRBJ1-2|-|TRBV7-9
CASNLGGLFGYTF
TGTGCCAGCAATCTGGGGGGTCTCTTTGGCTACACCTTC
>-|TRBJ1-3|-|TRBV10-3
CAISESMPDSGNTIYF
TGTGCCATCAGTGAGTCTATGCCCGATTCTGGAAACACCATATATTTT
>-|TRBJ1-5|TRBD1|TRBV30
CAWSRGTGRINQPQHF
TGTGCCTGGAGTCGGGGGACAGGGAGGATCAATCAGCCCCAGCATTTT
>-|TRBJ2-1|-|TRBV9
CASSSAGEQFF
TGTGCCAGCAGCTCGGCGGGGGAGCAGTTCTTC
>-|TRBJ1-6|-|TRBV6-8
CASTDSGSPSPLHF
TGTGCCAGCACCGACTCAGGCAGTCCGTCACCCCTCCACTTT
>few|TRBJ2-7|-|TRBV2
CASSDYEQYF
TGTGCCAGCAGTGACTACGAGCAGTACTTC
>-|TRBJ1-2|-|TRBV5-1
CASSLGYSNYGYTF
TGCGCCAGCAGCTTGGGGTATAGTAACTATGGCTACACCTTC
>once|TRBJ2-4|TRBD1|TRBV19
CASSIGDRGSLAKNIQYF
TGTGCCAGTAGTATAGGGGACAGGGGATCACTAGCCAAAAACATTCAGTACTTC
>-|TRBJ2-3|-|TRBV11-3
CASSPDSTDTQYF
TGTGCCAGCAGCCCCGACTCCACAGATACGCAGTATTTT
>-|TRBJ1-2|-|TRBV7-2
CASSLGGGYGYTF
TGTGCCAGCAGCTTAGGGGGGGGCTATGGCTACACCTTC
>-|TRBJ1-6|-|TRBV7-9
CASSFRQASSPLHF
TGTGCCAGCAGCTTTAGACAGGCGAGTTCACCCCTCCACTTT
>once|TRBJ1-1|TRBD1|TRBV2
CASRDDRGSTEAFF
TGTGCCAGCAGAGACGACAGGGGTAGCACTGAAGCTTTCTTT
>-|TRBJ1-4|-|TRBV30
CAWSQETALNEKLFF
TGTGCCTGGAGCCAGGAGACCGCCCTTAATGAAAAACTGTTTTTT
>-|TRBJ2-7|-|TRBV6-6
CASSYSGGYSSYEQYF
TGTGCCAGCAGTTACTCGGGCGGGTATAGCTCCTACGAGCAGTACTTC
>once|TRBJ2-7|TRBD1|TRBV15
CATSSGTASYEQYF
TGTGCCACCAGCAGTGGGACAGCTTCCTACGAGCAGTACTTC
>-|TRBJ2-7|-|TRBV4-1
CASSVRGGPTYEQYF
TGCGCCAGCAGCGTCAGAGGGGGACCCACCTACGAGCAGTACTTC
>once|TRBJ2-5|-|TRBV2
CASQQTDSSKAQYF
TGTGCCAGCCAGCAGACGGACAGTAGCAAGGCCCAGTACTTC
>-|TRBJ2-7|TRBD2|TRBV11-2
CASSLWSGGAHEQYF
TGTGCCAGCAGCTTATGGTCGGGGGGGGCCCACGAGCAGTACTTC
>-|TRBJ1-2|TRBD1|TRBV6-5
CASSYSRTGASYGYTF
TGTGCCAGCAGTTACTCAAGGACAGGGGCTAGCTATGGCTACACCTTC
>-|TRBJ2-3|-|TRBV7-9
CASSFDPDTQYF
TGTGCCAGCAGCTTTGATCCAGATACGCAGTATTTT
>-|TRBJ1-4|-|TRBV9
CASSVGRLNNEKLFF
TGTGCCAGCAGCGTAGGACGGTTGAATAATGAAAAACTGTTTTTT
>-|TRBJ1-6|-|TRBV9
CASSVGGGDNSPLHF
TGTGCCAGCAGCGTAGGAGGGGGAGATAATTCACCCCTCCACTTT
>-|TRBJ2-3|TRBD1|TRBV5-6
CASTTRDRGADTQYF
TGTGCCAGCACCACCCGGGACAGGGGAGCAGATACGCAGTATTTT
>-|TRBJ1-4|-|TRBV5-1
CASSLGSATNEKLFF
TGCGCCAGCAGCTTGGGGAGTGCAACTAATGAAAAACTGTTTTTT